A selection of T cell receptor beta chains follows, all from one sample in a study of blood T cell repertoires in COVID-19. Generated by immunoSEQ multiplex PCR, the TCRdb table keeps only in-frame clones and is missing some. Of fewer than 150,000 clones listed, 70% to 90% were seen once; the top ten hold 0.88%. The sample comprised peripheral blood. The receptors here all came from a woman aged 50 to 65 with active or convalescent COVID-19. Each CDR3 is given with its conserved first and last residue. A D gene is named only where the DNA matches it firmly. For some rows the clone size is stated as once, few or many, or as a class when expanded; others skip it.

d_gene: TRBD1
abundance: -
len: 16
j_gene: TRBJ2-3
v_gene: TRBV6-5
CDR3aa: CASSYGQAISTDTQYF
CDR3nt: TGTGCCAGCAGTTATGGACAGGCGATTAGCACAGATACGCAGTATTTT

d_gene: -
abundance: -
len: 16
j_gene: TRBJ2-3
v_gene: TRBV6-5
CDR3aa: CASSFQASGITDTQYF
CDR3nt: TGTGCCAGCAGTTTTCAGGCCAGCGGAATTACAGATACGCAGTATTTT

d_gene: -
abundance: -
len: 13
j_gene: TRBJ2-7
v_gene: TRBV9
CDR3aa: CASSVGTTHEQYF
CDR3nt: TGTGCCAGCAGCGTAGGGACTACCCACGAGCAGTACTTC

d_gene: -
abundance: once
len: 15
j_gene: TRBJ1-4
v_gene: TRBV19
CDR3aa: CASSPPGHPNEKLFF
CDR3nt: TGTGCCAGTAGTCCGCCAGGACACCCTAATGAAAAACTGTTTTTT

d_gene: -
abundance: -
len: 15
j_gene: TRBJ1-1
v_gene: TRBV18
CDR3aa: CASSPPGAWNTEAFF
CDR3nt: TGTGCCAGCTCACCTCCAGGGGCGTGGAACACTGAAGCTTTCTTT

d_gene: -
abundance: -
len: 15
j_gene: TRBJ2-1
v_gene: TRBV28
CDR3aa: CASSLSGSTYNEQFF
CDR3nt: TGTGCCAGCAGTTTATCCGGGAGCACCTACAATGAGCAGTTCTTC

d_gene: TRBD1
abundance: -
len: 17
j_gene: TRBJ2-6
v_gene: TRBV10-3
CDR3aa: CAITGQGGYSGANVLTF
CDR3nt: TGTGCCATCACTGGACAGGGGGGCTACTCTGGGGCCAACGTCCTGACTTTC

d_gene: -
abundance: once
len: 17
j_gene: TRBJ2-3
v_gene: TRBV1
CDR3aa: CTSSQDWVRRPTDTQYF
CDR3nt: TGCACCAGCAGCCAAGATTGGGTTAGGCGGCCCACAGATACGCAGTATTTT

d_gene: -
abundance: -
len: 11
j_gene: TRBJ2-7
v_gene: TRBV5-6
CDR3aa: CASSLGGLQYF
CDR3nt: TGTGCCAGCAGCTTGGGGGGGCTCCAGTACTTC

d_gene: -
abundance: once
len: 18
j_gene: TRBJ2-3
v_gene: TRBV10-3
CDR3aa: CAISPNLSQRLSTDTQYF
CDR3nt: TGTGCCATCAGTCCCAACCTTTCTCAGCGGCTCAGCACAGATACGCAGTATTTT

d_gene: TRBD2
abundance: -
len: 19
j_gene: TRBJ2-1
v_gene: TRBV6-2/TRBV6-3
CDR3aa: CASSLGLAGGPSTYNEQFF
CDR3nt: TGTGCCAGCAGTCTGGGACTAGCGGGAGGGCCCTCTACCTACAATGAGCAGTTCTTC

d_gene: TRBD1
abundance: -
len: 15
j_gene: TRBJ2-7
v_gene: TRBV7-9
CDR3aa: CASSPETGGHYEQYF
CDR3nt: TGTGCCAGCAGCCCTGAGACAGGGGGACACTACGAGCAGTACTTC

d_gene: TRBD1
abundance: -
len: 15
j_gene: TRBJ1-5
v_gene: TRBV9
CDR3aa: CASSVAGGGNQPQHF
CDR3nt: TGTGCCAGCAGCGTAGCAGGGGGTGGGAATCAGCCCCAGCATTTT

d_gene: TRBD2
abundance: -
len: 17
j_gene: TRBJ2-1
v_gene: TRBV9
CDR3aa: CASSVATSAGGPHEQFF
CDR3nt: TGTGCCAGCAGCGTAGCTACCTCAGCGGGAGGGCCCCATGAGCAGTTCTTC

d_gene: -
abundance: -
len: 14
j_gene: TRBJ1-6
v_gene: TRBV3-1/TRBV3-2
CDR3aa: CASSQGQKDSPLHF
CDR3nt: TGTGCCAGCAGCCAAGGACAGAAAGATTCACCCCTCCACTTT

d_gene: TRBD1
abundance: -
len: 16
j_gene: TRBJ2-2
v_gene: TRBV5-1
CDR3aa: CASSTGTGWDTGELFF
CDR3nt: TGCGCCAGCAGCACCGGGACAGGGTGGGACACCGGGGAGCTGTTTTTT

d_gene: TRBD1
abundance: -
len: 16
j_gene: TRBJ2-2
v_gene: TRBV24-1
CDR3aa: CATSDYGTGLTGELFF
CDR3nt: TGTGCCACCAGTGACTACGGGACAGGGCTAACCGGGGAGCTGTTTTTT

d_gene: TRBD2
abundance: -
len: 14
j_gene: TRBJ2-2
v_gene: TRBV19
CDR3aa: CASSRREATGELFF
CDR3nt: TGTGCCAGTAGTCGACGGGAGGCCACCGGGGAGCTGTTTTTT

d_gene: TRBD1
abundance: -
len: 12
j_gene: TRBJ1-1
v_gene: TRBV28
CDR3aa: CASSLGTGIAFF
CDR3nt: TGTGCCAGCAGTCTGGGGACAGGGATCGCTTTCTTT

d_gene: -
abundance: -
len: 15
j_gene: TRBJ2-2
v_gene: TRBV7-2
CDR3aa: CASSPRGLNTGELFF
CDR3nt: TGTGCCAGCAGCCCAAGAGGTCTGAACACCGGGGAGCTGTTTTTT

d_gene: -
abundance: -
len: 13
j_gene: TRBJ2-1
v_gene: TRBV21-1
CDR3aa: CASSKHGTRPRFF
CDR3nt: TGTGCCAGCAGCAAACATGGGACTAGACCAAGGTTCTTC

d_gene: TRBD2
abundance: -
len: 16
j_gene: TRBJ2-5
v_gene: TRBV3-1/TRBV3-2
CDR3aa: CASSHRAGGPLETQYF
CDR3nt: TGTGCCAGCAGCCACCGAGCGGGAGGGCCGTTAGAGACCCAGTACTTC

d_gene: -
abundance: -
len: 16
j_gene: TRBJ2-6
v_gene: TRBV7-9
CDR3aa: CASSPQSGTGANVLTF
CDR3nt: TGTGCCAGCAGCCCACAATCAGGGACTGGGGCCAACGTCCTGACTTTC

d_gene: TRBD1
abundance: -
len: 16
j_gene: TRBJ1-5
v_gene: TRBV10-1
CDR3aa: CASSESRTGGNQPQHF
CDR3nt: TGCGCCAGCAGTGAGTCGAGGACAGGGGGGAATCAGCCCCAGCATTTT

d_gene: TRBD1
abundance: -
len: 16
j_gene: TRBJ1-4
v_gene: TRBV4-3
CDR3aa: CASSHGTGGGNEKLFF
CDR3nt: TGCGCCAGCAGCCACGGGACAGGGGGCGGTAATGAAAAACTGTTTTTT

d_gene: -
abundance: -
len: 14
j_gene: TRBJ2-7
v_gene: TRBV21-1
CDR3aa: CASSLIGQDREQYF
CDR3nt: TGTGCCAGCAGCCTAATCGGACAGGACCGCGAGCAGTACTTC

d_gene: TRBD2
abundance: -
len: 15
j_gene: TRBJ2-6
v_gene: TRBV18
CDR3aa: CASSPGGVGANVLTF
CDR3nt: TGTGCCAGCTCACCAGGGGGGGTTGGGGCCAACGTCCTGACTTTC

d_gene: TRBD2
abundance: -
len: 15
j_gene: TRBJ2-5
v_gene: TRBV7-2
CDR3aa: CASSLTGGLGETQYF
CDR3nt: TGTGCCAGCAGCCTAACGGGGGGATTAGGGGAGACCCAGTACTTC

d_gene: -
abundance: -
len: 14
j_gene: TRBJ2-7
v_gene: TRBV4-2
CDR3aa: CASSQGLVAYEQYF
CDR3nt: TGTGCCAGCAGCCAAGGACTAGTCGCCTACGAGCAGTACTTC

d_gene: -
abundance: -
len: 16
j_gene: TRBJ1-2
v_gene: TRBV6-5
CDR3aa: CASSYSINTPLYGYTF
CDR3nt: TGTGCCAGCAGTTACTCCATAAATACACCTCTCTATGGCTACACCTTC

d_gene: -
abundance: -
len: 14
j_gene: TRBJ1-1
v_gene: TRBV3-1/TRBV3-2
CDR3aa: CASSQVGVNTEAFF
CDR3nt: TGTGCCAGCAGCCAAGTCGGGGTGAACACTGAAGCTTTCTTT

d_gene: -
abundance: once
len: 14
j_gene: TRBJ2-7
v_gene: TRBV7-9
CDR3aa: CASSLTGSPYEQYF
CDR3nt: TGTGCCAGCAGCCTAACAGGGTCGCCCTACGAGCAGTACTTC